The 26 T cell receptor beta chains reported below all come from one sample, sequenced in a study of molecular identifiers for immune sequencing clone quantification. Using its own MiXCR run on the PCR reads, TCRdb lists one record per CDR3 protein. This repertoire shows under 600,000 distinct CDR3 sequences, 25% found once; its top ten account for around 0.76%. Source material: naive CD8+ T cells from blood, with Jurkat cell RNA spiked in. Sample subset: FACS-sorted CD8+CD4-CCR7+CD45RA+ naive T cells. These receptors originate from a human donor in good health. Some libraries in this study had Jurkat cell RNA spiked in.

This clonotype was recorded many times. This chain uses TRBV7-8 with TRBJ2-3; D tentatively fits TRBD1 or TRBD2 (5 bases each). From germline, CDR1 is SGHVS and CDR2 FQNEAQ. V was shortened by 5 bases and J by 0 bases, with 15 bases between the two germline ends. The CDR3 loop spans 16 amino acids. The CDR3 nucleotides are TGTGCCAGCAGCCCCCGGGACGGACCTAGCACAGATACGCAGTATTTT. Translating gives CASSPRDGPSTDTQYF.

The V call is TRBV7-6, the J call TRBJ2-7; 13 nucleotides agree with TRBD2. CDR1 and CDR2 (germline): SGHVS, FNYEAQ. The CDR3 covers 16 residues. Trimming at V came to 5 bases and at J to 3 bases, leaving 7 bases not matched to a gene. DNA of the CDR3: TGTGCCAGCAGCCCCGCCAGGACTAGCGGGGGCTACGAGCAGTACTTC. Translation: CASSPARTSGGYEQYF.

This clonotype was seen at least ten times. The V call is TRBV28, the J call TRBJ2-6, with D possibly matching TRBD1 (6 bases). V was clipped by 6 bases and J by 1 base, with 13 bases between them. This CDR3 comprises 16 residues. The germline CDR1 and CDR2 sequences are MDHEN and SYDVKM. In DNA, the CDR3 is TGTGCCAGCAGCCCTAGACAGGCTTCTGGGGCCAACGTCCTGACTTTC. This codes for CASSPRQASGANVLTF.

V is TRBV11-2 and J is TRBJ2-1; 16 bases align to TRBD2. Germline loops: CDR1 SGHAT, CDR2 FQNNGV. Trimming took 5 bases from V and 7 from J; bases not matched to a gene: 11. There are 18 residues in the CDR3. CDR3 region: CASSPYGTSGGAGNEQFF. The CDR3 DNA reads TGTGCCAGCAGCCCCTACGGGACTAGCGGGGGGGCGGGGAATGAGCAGTTCTTC.

This clonotype was picked up many times. The rearrangement links TRBV29-1 to TRBJ2-1; D gene uncertain. V lost 3 bases and J 0 bases, leaving 9 bases between the germline ends. Germline CDR1 reads SQVTM; CDR2 reads ANQGSEA. The CDR3 is 14 amino acids. CDR3 nucleotides: TGCAGCGTTGACCCCAGGTTCTCCTACAATGAGCAGTTCTTC. The encoded protein is CSVDPRFSYNEQFF.

The rearrangement joins TRBV13 to TRBJ2-7; D is perhaps TRBD2 (5 bases). This CDR3 region has 12 residues. Trimming took off 4 bases at V and 6 bases at J, with 10 bases between the two ends. In germline, CDR1 is PRHDT, CDR2 FYEKMQ (reference sequence). The CDR3 nucleotides are TGTGCCAGCAGCTCGCGGGCTTCCGAGCAGTACTTC. This sequence encodes CASSSRASEQYF.

This clonotype was picked up a small number of times. The chain links TRBV20-1 to TRBJ2-5; D is tentatively TRBD1 or TRBD2 (6 bases each). Trimming cost V 5 bases and J 3 bases, with 13 bases left between them. This CDR3 comprises 13 residues. From germline, CDR1 is DFQATT and CDR2 SNEGSKA (reference sequence). The CDR3 nucleotides read TGCAGTGCTGCGCGGGACACAGAAGAGACCCAGTACTTC. Translation: CSAARDTEETQYF.

The chain has TRBV19 and TRBJ2-7; 9 bases match TRBD1. Trimming at V came to 3 bases and at J to 5 bases, leaving 8 bases not matched to a gene. The CDR3 loop spans 15 amino acids. The V gene's germline CDR1 is LNHDA and CDR2 SQIVND (reference sequence). The CDR3 DNA reads TGTGCCAGTAGTATTCGCAGGACAGGGGTCCACGAGCAGTACTTC. It is translated as CASSIRRTGVHEQYF.

The table lists this clonotype with a count of one. V and J are TRBV20-1 and TRBJ1-3; D is uncertain. V lost 3 bases to trimming and J lost 0 bases, with 9 bases between them. CDR3 length equals 14 residues. Germline loops: CDR1 DFQATT, CDR2 SNEGSKA (reference sequence). For the CDR3, the DNA is TGCAGTGCTAGGGTCTTGGACTCTGGAAACACCATATATTTT. It encodes CSARVLDSGNTIYF.

There are many counts of this clonotype. This rearrangement joins TRBV14 to TRBJ2-5; 13 bases align to TRBD2. The CDR3 totals 15 residues. V dropped 4 bases and J dropped 5; count of bases not matched to a gene: 4. CDR1 SGHDN and CDR2 FVKESK come from the germline V gene. The CDR3 region is CASSPTSGGMETQYF. CDR3 coding DNA: TGTGCCAGCAGCCCGACTAGCGGGGGGATGGAGACCCAGTACTTC.

The CDR3 is CASGHRFNEQYF. CDR3 sequence (DNA): TGTGCCAGTGGGCACAGGTTTAACGAGCAGTACTTC. The chain carries TRBV7-9 and TRBJ2-7, with D perhaps matching TRBD1 (5 bases). The CDR3 totals 12 residues. V was pared by 9 bases and J by 5 bases, with 14 bases between. Germline values: CDR1 SEHNR, CDR2 FQNEAQ (reference sequence).

The chain has TRBV29-1 and TRBJ2-7, with D perhaps TRBD2 (6 bases). Per germline, CDR1 SQVTM and CDR2 ANQGSEA. The germline V and J ends were trimmed by 2 bases and 9 bases, with 20 bases remaining between them. CDR3 length equals 14 residues. This CDR3 is CSVETRGFPCGQYF. DNA of the CDR3: TGCAGCGTTGAAACACGGGGGTTTCCCTGCGGGCAGTACTTC.

The table lists this clonotype with a few counts. This chain links TRBV7-9 with TRBJ1-1; D possibly corresponds to TRBD1 (5 bases). Germline CDR1 SEHNR, CDR2 FQNEAQ (reference sequence). V lost 5 bases to trimming and J lost 6 bases, with 10 bases between them. This CDR3 has 12 residues. In nucleotides, the CDR3 is TGTGCCAGCAGCGACGGGGGGGCTGAAGCTTTCTTT. The encoded protein is CASSDGGAEAFF.

Turning to this clonotype: This clone may be a read error of a much larger clone one base away. This sequence joins TRBV7-9 and TRBJ2-7; D perhaps matches TRBD2 (5 bases). Trimming shortened V by 5 bases and J by 2 bases, and 16 bases separated the two germline ends. CDR3 length equals 15 residues. The germline V gene has CDR1 SEHNR and CDR2 FQNEAQ (reference sequence). The CDR3 DNA reads TGTGCCAGCAGCCCGTTCATTAGCGCACCCTACGAGCAGTACTTC. Protein product: CASSPFISAPYEQYF.

The sample holds one count of this clonotype. At one end the junction does not follow the germline gene, possibly because of a read error. The chain combines TRBV12-3 or TRBV12-4 with TRBJ1-2; no reliable D call. This CDR3 is 13 amino acids long. The CDR3, as DNA: TGTGCCAGCAGTTTAGAGGGAAACTATGGCTACGCCTTC. This encodes CASSLEGNYGYAF.

With respect to this clonotype: The junction does not match germline at one end; this may be a read error. The V and J genes are TRBV5-3 and TRBJ2-3, with 7 bases lining up with TRBD2. TRBV5-3 is labeled an ORF, and its function is uncertain. The CDR3 is 15 amino acids. The CDR3 loop is CASSLSGIGTDPPSF. The CDR3 region has the DNA TGTGCCAGCAGCTTGAGCGGGATTGGCACAGATCCGCCGTCTTTT.

This clonotype was seen a few times. The rearrangement joins TRBV20-1 to TRBJ2-3; TRBD2 agrees at 10 bases. The junction had 4 bases not matched to a gene; V was cut back by 1 base and J by 3 bases. The CDR3 has 15 amino acids. The germline CDR1 and CDR2 sequences are DFQATT and SNEGSKA (reference sequence). This chain's CDR3 is CSARVLAGVTDTQYF. The CDR3 DNA reads as TGCAGTGCTAGAGTCCTAGCGGGAGTTACAGATACGCAGTATTTT.

The chain has TRBV11-2 and TRBJ2-1; D possibly corresponds to TRBD2 (5 bases). The germline CDR1 and CDR2 sequences are SGHAT and FQNNGV. Deletions cut 4 bases from V and 2 bases from J, with 12 bases between. The CDR3 covers 15 residues. The CDR3 DNA follows: TGTGCCAGCAGCTCAGGTGGGAGACCCTACAATGAGCAGTTCTTC. Residues: CASSSGGRPYNEQFF.

This clonotype was detected many times. V usage is TRBV4-3 and J usage is TRBJ2-1; 9 positions agree with TRBD1. The CDR3 runs to 15 residues. Germline V gene data show CDR1 as LGHNA and CDR2 as YSLEER. V dropped 2 bases and J dropped 7; count of bases not matched to a gene: 6. CDR3: CASSQWTGAGNEQFF. The CDR3 DNA is TGCGCCAGCAGCCAATGGACAGGGGCAGGGAATGAGCAGTTCTTC.

The gene calls are TRBV6-5 and TRBJ2-5, with TRBD1 identical over 7 bases. V shed 6 bases, J shed 5 bases, and the junction held 12 bases outside the gene matches. CDR3 length: 15 residues. Germline V CDR1 and CDR2: MNHEY, SVGAGI. The CDR3 nucleotides are TGTGCCAGCAGCCTAATAACAGGGGCCTTTGAGACCCAGTACTTC. Amino acids: CASSLITGAFETQYF.

This clonotype has only a few counts. This rearrangement joins TRBV2 to TRBJ1-2; no clear D. V shed 4 bases and J shed 0 bases, with 9 bases lying between them. The germline V gene has CDR1 SNHLY and CDR2 FYNNEI. This CDR3 spans 14 amino acids. The chain's CDR3 is CASSGWQTNYGYTF. DNA of the CDR3: TGTGCCAGCAGTGGGTGGCAAACTAACTATGGCTACACCTTC. Combining the CDR3 with reference TRBV2 and TRBJ1-2 gives the whole variable domain EPEVTQTPSHQVTQMGQEVILRCVPISNHLYFYWYRQILGQKVEFLVSFYNNEISEKSEIFDDQFSVERPDGSNFTLKIRSTKLEDSAMYFCASSGWQTNYGYTFGSGTRLTVV.

A word on this clonotype: A much larger clone differs by one base, so this may be a read error. The gene calls are TRBV7-9 and TRBJ2-3; 8 bases line up with TRBD1. The V segment lost 7 bases and the J segment 4 bases; nucleotides outside the gene matches: 7. From germline, CDR1 is SEHNR and CDR2 FQNEAQ (reference sequence). The CDR3 extends over 14 amino acids. As DNA, the CDR3 is TGTGCCAGCAACCCGGCAGGGGGCGCAGATACGCAGTATTTT. Translating it yields CASNPAGGADTQYF.

The J gene is TRBJ2-3, the V gene TRBV4-1; D is undetermined. This CDR3 is built from 14 residues. Germline assignment: CDR1 MGHRA and CDR2 YSYEKL. Trimming removed 4 bases from V and 9 bases from J, with 17 bases in between. CDR3 coding DNA: TGCGCCAGCAGCCCGTCCGGACCTTTCCCCACGCAGTATTTT. Protein: CASSPSGPFPTQYF.

This clonotype came up many times. The J gene is TRBJ2-7, the V gene TRBV4-3, with D possibly being TRBD1 (5 bases). Germline lookup yields CDR1 LGHNA and CDR2 YSLEER. Trimming stripped 4 bases from V and 5 bases from J, with 15 bases between. This CDR3 has 14 residues. The CDR3, as DNA: TGCGCCAGCAGCCGAGGTTCAGGGTCCGACGAGCAGTACTTC. This translates into CASSRGSGSDEQYF.

The CDR3 here is CASSLRQVTYEQYF. CDR3 in DNA: TGTGCCAGCAGCTTAAGACAGGTTACCTACGAGCAGTACTTC. The chain combines TRBV11-3 with TRBJ2-7, with D possibly being TRBD1 (6 bases). Germline-derived CDR1 and CDR2 are SGHNT and YENEEA. V lost 2 bases and J lost 2, with 10 bases in between. This CDR3 has 14 residues. Complete variable domain (other parts from reference TRBV11-3 and TRBJ2-7): EAGVVQSPRYKIIEKKQPVAFWCNPISGHNTLYWYLQNLGQGPELLIRYENEEAVDDSQLPKDRFSAERLKGVDSTLKIQPAELGDSAVYLCASSLRQVTYEQYFGPGTRLTVT.

The chain joins TRBV4-1 to TRBJ1-1, with D possibly being TRBD1 (6 bases). Trimming stripped 7 bases from V and 5 bases from J, with 17 bases between. Germline values: CDR1 MGHRA, CDR2 YSYEKL. The CDR3 is 14 amino acids. The CDR3 is CASNKGGPRTEAFF. The CDR3 DNA reads as TGCGCCAGCAACAAAGGGGGTCCGCGGACTGAAGCTTTCTTT.